Following are 29 T cell receptor beta chains from one sample sequenced in a study of blood T cell repertoires in COVID-19. Profiling relied on immunoSEQ multiplex PCR, and the TCRdb table lists in-frame clones only, not all of them. Here the sample spans about 60,000 clones, 65% to 90% being singletons. Input material: peripheral blood. Receptor source: a man in his sixties with acute or convalescent COVID-19.

The CDR3 region is CASSSTTPVELFF. In DNA form, the CDR3 reads TGTGCCAGCAGCTCCACAACCCCTGTCGAACTGTTTTTT. The rearrangement links TRBV6-2 or TRBV6-3 to TRBJ1-4; D remains unclear. Germline V gene sequence: CDR1 MNHEY, CDR2 SVGEGT. V lost 6 bases and J lost 12, with 17 bases in between. The CDR3 is 13 amino acids.

V is TRBV9 and J is TRBJ2-5; D is uncertain. The germline V gene encodes CDR1 SGDLS and CDR2 YYNGEE. The CDR3 is 15 residues long. V was shortened by 2 bases and J by 2 bases, with 13 bases between the two germline ends. DNA for the CDR3: TGTGCCAGCAGCGTCTCGGCTTGGGCACAAGAGACCCAGTACTTC. Protein product: CASSVSAWAQETQYF. The variable domain in full, with the rest retrieved from reference TRBV9 and TRBJ2-5, is DSGVTQTPKHLITATGQRVTLRCSPRSGDLSVYWYQQSLDQGLQFLIQYYNGEERAKGNILERFSAQQFPDLHSELNLSSLELGDSALYFCASSVSAWAQETQYFGPGTRLLVL.

The genes are TRBV7-9 and TRBJ1-4; tentatively, D is TRBD1 (6 bases). Germline V lookup: CDR1 SEHNR, CDR2 FQNEAQ (reference sequence). This CDR3 contains 14 residues. Trimming removed 4 bases from V and 5 bases from J, with 11 bases in between. The CDR3 here is CASSSTGLNEKLFF. CDR3 DNA sequence: TGTGCCAGCAGCTCGACAGGACTCAATGAAAAACTGTTTTTT.

V is TRBV6-2 or TRBV6-3 and J is TRBJ1-5; TRBD1 might be the D (6 bases). Germline V gene sequence: CDR1 MNHEY, CDR2 SVGEGT. This CDR3 has 15 residues. The ends were cut back, 2 bases at V and 2 bases at J, with 10 bases in the middle. The CDR3 coding sequence is TGTGCCAGCAGTTACGAGGGGGGGGGCAATCAGCCCCAGCATTTT. Its protein product is CASSYEGGGNQPQHF.

J is TRBJ1-3 and V is TRBV7-2, with 9 positions matching TRBD1. This CDR3 region has 15 residues. Trimming at V came to 3 bases and at J to 2 bases, leaving 2 bases not matched to a gene. CDR1 SGHTA and CDR2 FQGNSA come from the germline V gene. The CDR3 nucleotides are TGTGCCAGCAGCTTGACAGGGGGGGCTGGAAACACCATATATTTT. Translation: CASSLTGGAGNTIYF.

The rearrangement links TRBV27 to TRBJ2-1; 7 nucleotides line up with TRBD2. The V segment lost 2 bases and the J segment 10 bases; nucleotides outside the gene matches: 5. Germline values: CDR1 MNHEY, CDR2 SMNVEV (reference sequence). CDR3 length equals 13 residues. Written as DNA, the CDR3 is TGTGCCAGCAGTTTAGGACGGGGGGAAGAGCAGTTCTTC. It translates to CASSLGRGEEQFF.

The chain links TRBV2 to TRBJ2-7, with 8 positions matching TRBD2. Germline loops: CDR1 SNHLY, CDR2 FYNNEI. The CDR3 is made up of 14 amino acids. V shed 2 bases, J shed 3 bases, and the junction held 3 bases outside the gene matches. The CDR3 loop reads CASSERRGDYEQYF. Here the CDR3 DNA reads TGTGCCAGCAGTGAAAGGCGGGGGGACTACGAGCAGTACTTC.

The gene calls are TRBV5-6 and TRBJ2-5, with a tentative D call TRBD2 (6 bases). The CDR3 covers 13 residues. CDR1 and CDR2 (germline): SGHDT, YYEEEE. Trimming took off 1 base at V and 4 bases at J, with 8 bases between the two ends. The CDR3 coding sequence is TGTGCCAGCAGCTTGCTGGGAGGAGAGACCCAGTACTTC. Translated: CASSLLGGETQYF.

This chain links TRBV7-6 with TRBJ1-3, with D perhaps TRBD1 (5 bases). This CDR3 has 16 residues. Deletions cut 4 bases from V and 0 bases from J, with 13 bases between. Germline CDR1 is SGHVS and CDR2 is FNYEAQ. The CDR3 spells CASSWGTGNSGNTIYF. The CDR3 DNA reads TGTGCCAGCAGCTGGGGGACTGGAAACTCTGGAAACACCATATATTTT.

This sequence joins TRBV4-2 and TRBJ1-5, with D perhaps TRBD1 (6 bases). V dropped 0 bases and J dropped 4 bases, with 10 bases sitting between them. The CDR3 loop spans 15 amino acids. Looked up from germline, CDR1 is LGHNA and CDR2 is YNFKEQ. The CDR3 here is CASSQDPRGNQPQHF. In DNA, the CDR3 is TGTGCCAGCAGCCAAGATCCCAGGGGTAATCAGCCCCAGCATTTT.

The chain combines TRBV4-2 with TRBJ2-2; 9 bases line up with TRBD2. This CDR3 is 19 amino acids long. Germline V gene data show CDR1 as LGHNA and CDR2 as YNFKEQ. The junction had 12 bases not matched to a gene; V was cut back by 0 bases and J by 4 bases. DNA of the CDR3: TGTGCCAGCAGCCAAGATAGAAATTCGCGGGGGGGCCCCACCGGGGAGCTGTTTTTT. It is translated as CASSQDRNSRGGPTGELFF.

V usage is TRBV7-2 and J usage is TRBJ1-3; 7 bases are shared with TRBD1. J lost 2 bases, V lost 5 bases, and 3 bases had no gene match. This CDR3 contains 14 residues. CDR1 is SGHTA, CDR2 FQGNSA, per germline. Here the CDR3 reads CASSLTGAGNTIYF. The CDR3, as DNA: TGTGCCAGCAGCCTCACAGGGGCTGGAAACACCATATATTTT.

Details on this clone: The germline gene is not matched at one end of the junction; a read error may be the cause. The chain employs TRBV10-2 and TRBJ2-2; perhaps TRBD2 as D (5 bases). The CDR3 length is 15 residues. Per the germline V gene, CDR1 is WSHSY and CDR2 is SAAADI. The DNA for the CDR3 is TGCGCCAGCAGTGATCGCTCGCAGGACGCCGGGGAACTGTTTTTT. Its protein is CASSDRSQDAGELFF.

The chain links TRBV2 to TRBJ1-6; the match to TRBD1 covers 12 bases. Germline assignment: CDR1 SNHLY and CDR2 FYNNEI. This CDR3 is built from 16 residues. J lost 8 bases, V lost 6 bases, and 8 bases had no gene match. The chain's CDR3 is CASSGGTGGFDSPLHF. In DNA form, the CDR3 reads TGTGCCAGCAGCGGAGGGACAGGGGGCTTTGATTCACCCCTCCACTTT.

The table lists this clone with a few counts. This rearrangement joins TRBV5-1 to TRBJ1-6; 7 bases fit TRBD1. V was pared by 8 bases and J by 5 bases, with 7 bases of the junction left unmatched. In germline, CDR1 is SGHRS, CDR2 YFSETQ. The CDR3 is 14 amino acids. CDR3 bases: TGCGCCAGAAAGACTCAGGGGGATAATTCACCCCTCCACTTT. This translates into CARKTQGDNSPLHF.

The V and J genes are TRBV19 and TRBJ2-4; 8 bases align to TRBD1. The germline CDR1 and CDR2 sequences are LNHDA and SQIVND (reference sequence). The CDR3 totals 14 residues. J lost 7 bases, V lost 5 bases, and 7 bases had no gene match. The CDR3, as DNA: TGTGCCAGTAGTTCTAGACAGGGGAGTAACATTCAGTACTTC. Encoded protein: CASSSRQGSNIQYF.

This clone was detected a few times. This CDR3 is CSVEGRENQETQYF. Written as DNA, the CDR3 is TGCAGCGTTGAAGGGAGGGAGAACCAAGAGACCCAGTACTTC. The V call is TRBV29-1, the J call TRBJ2-5; TRBD2 is a possible D gene (6 bases). V was trimmed by 1 base and J by 0 bases, leaving 9 bases between them. Per the germline V gene, CDR1 is SQVTM and CDR2 is ANQGSEA. The CDR3 is 14 amino acids.

The chain recombines TRBV5-1 with TRBJ2-5; D might be TRBD2 (6 bases). Per the germline V gene, CDR1 is SGHRS and CDR2 is YFSETQ. CDR3 length equals 14 residues. V dropped 3 bases and J dropped 5 bases, with 14 bases sitting between them. This CDR3 reads CASSWKTGGETQYF. The CDR3 DNA reads as TGCGCCAGCAGCTGGAAAACAGGAGGGGAGACCCAGTACTTC.

A single count supports this clone. The J gene is TRBJ1-1, the V gene TRBV11-1; D might be TRBD1 (6 bases). The V gene's germline CDR1 is SGHAT and CDR2 FQDESV (reference sequence). V was clipped by 3 bases and J by 5 bases, with 10 bases between them. The CDR3 consists of 13 residues. CDR3 protein: CASSFGGPTEAFF. DNA of the CDR3: TGTGCCAGCAGCTTCGGGGGGCCAACTGAAGCTTTCTTT. Supplemented by reference TRBV11-1 and TRBJ1-1, the full variable domain reads EAEVAQSPRYKITEKSQAVAFWCDPISGHATLYWYRQILGQGPELLVQFQDESVVDDSQLPKDRFSAERLKGVDSTLKIQPAELGDSAMYLCASSFGGPTEAFFGQGTRLTVV.

The rearrangement links TRBV5-1 to TRBJ1-4, with 7 bases identical to TRBD1. Germline V gene data show CDR1 as SGHRS and CDR2 as YFSETQ. This CDR3 spans 14 amino acids. V was pared by 4 bases and J by 3 bases, with 3 bases of the junction left unmatched. The CDR3 reads CASSPGGSNEKLFF. DNA for the CDR3: TGCGCCAGCAGCCCAGGGGGATCTAATGAAAAACTGTTTTTT.

The CDR3 region is CASSQDTTDSYNSPLHF. The CDR3 DNA sequence: TGCGCCAGCAGCCAAGATACGACAGACTCCTATAATTCACCCCTCCACTTT. V gene TRBV4-3 combines with J gene TRBJ1-6, with D perhaps TRBD1 (5 bases). CDR3 length: 17 amino acids. Germline-derived CDR1 and CDR2 are LGHNA and YSLEER. The V gene lost 0 bases and the J gene lost 0 bases, with 9 bases spanning the gap.

This chain connects TRBV14 to TRBJ2-7; tentatively, D is TRBD2 (6 bases). This CDR3 is 13 amino acids long. Trimming took off 4 bases at V and 6 bases at J, with 13 bases between the two ends. CDR1 SGHDN and CDR2 FVKESK come from the germline V gene. Here the CDR3 reads CASSLIMGGEQYV. In DNA form, the CDR3 reads TGTGCCAGCAGCCTTATTATGGGGGGCGAGCAGTACGTC.

This chain uses TRBV6-5 with TRBJ1-4; 7 bases line up with TRBD1. This CDR3 is 14 amino acids long. V dropped 2 bases and J dropped 5; count of bases not matched to a gene: 2. Per the germline V gene, CDR1 is MNHEY and CDR2 is SVGAGI. CDR3 in amino acids: CASSYVGQNEKLFF. CDR3 sequence (DNA): TGTGCCAGCAGTTACGTGGGACAGAATGAAAAACTGTTTTTT.

The chain employs TRBV5-1 and TRBJ2-7; TRBD1 is a possible D gene (5 bases). The CDR3 is 14 amino acids. V was trimmed by 3 bases and J by 4 bases, leaving 14 bases between them. Per germline, CDR1 SGHRS and CDR2 YFSETQ. CDR3 in DNA: TGCGCCAGCAGCTCTCAGGGATTCGAGTACGAGCAGTACTTC. Its translation: CASSSQGFEYEQYF.

This clone showed up just once. The chain couples TRBV19 to TRBJ1-1; possible D gene TRBD1, 5 bases. The germline V and J ends were trimmed by 7 bases and 1 base, with 13 bases remaining between them. Germline V CDR1 and CDR2: LNHDA, SQIVND (reference sequence). The CDR3 totals 14 residues. CDR3 nucleotides: TGTGCCAGTAAGTTACGACAGCCGAACACTGAAGCTTTCTTT. It encodes CASKLRQPNTEAFF.

This sequence joins TRBV10-2 and TRBJ2-5; TRBD1 aligns across 8 bases. CDR1 is WSHSY and CDR2 is SAAADI in the germline V gene. V lost 2 bases to trimming and J lost 3 bases; unmatched junction nucleotides: 5. The CDR3 spans 15 residues. The DNA of the CDR3 is TGCGCCAGCAGTGAGAACCTACAGGGGGAAGAGACCCAGTACTTC. It yields the protein CASSENLQGEETQYF.

The chain links TRBV6-5 to TRBJ1-2; maybe TRBD1 (6 bases). V dropped 0 bases and J dropped 4 bases, with 15 bases sitting between them. The CDR3 has 16 residues. Germline V gene sequence: CDR1 MNHEY, CDR2 SVGAGI. CDR3 nucleotide sequence: TGTGCCAGCAGTTACTCCCGGCGGGGGGCAACCTATGGCTACACCTTC. Residues: CASSYSRRGATYGYTF.

The chain employs TRBV5-4 and TRBJ2-5, with 9 bases identical to TRBD1. V lost 0 bases to trimming and J lost 2 bases; unmatched junction nucleotides: 5. The germline gives CDR1 SGHNT, CDR2 YYREEE (reference sequence). CDR3 size: 16 residues. Written as DNA, the CDR3 is TGTGCCAGCAGCTTGGATACAGGGGGCCAACAAGAGACCCAGTACTTC. Protein sequence: CASSLDTGGQQETQYF.

Worth noting for this clone: An end of the junction does not agree with germline; a read error may underlie this. The J gene is TRBJ1-2, the V gene TRBV6-2 or TRBV6-3; possible D gene TRBD1, 6 bases. Germline lookup yields CDR1 MNHEY and CDR2 SVGEGT. The CDR3 runs to 13 residues. CDR3 in DNA: TGTGCCAGCAATTACGCGGGGGCGAGTGGCTACACCTTC. Its translation: CASNYAGASGYTF.